The clone carrying this T cell receptor beta chain has a count of ten or more. Its antigen is unidentified. Gene names are the mouse ones. The read halts 4 residues ahead of the CDR3 end, with the missing end drawn from the germline J gene. CD4, CD8alpha, NKG2D, NKG2ACE and other markers guided sorting of pooled cutaneous lymph node cells. These data belong to a study of CD8+ T cells in alopecia areata. Looking at the study overall: Grafts of skin from C3H/HeJ donors aged roughly 6-13 months with spontaneous alopecia went to female C3H/HeJ mice aged roughly 7-10 weeks. The study, taken as a whole, reports: Scalp sample data also include resident alphabeta T cells from normal skin. For lesional scalp, especially alopecia totalis/universalis, clonality was higher than in normal scalp. Although TCR sharing was seen in mice, sharing across patients was less clear, possibly for HLA-related reasons.

Extraction and reverse transcription of RNA yielded cDNA as the sequencing template. Produced via immunoSEQ multiplex PCR; TCRdb's table is partial and in-frame only. The sample contains about 6,000 clones, none of them singletons. The length of the CDR3 is 15 residues. Trimming took off 5 bases at V and 3 bases at J, with 16 bases between the two ends. Looked up from germline, CDR1 is MSHET and CDR2 is SYDVDS. Sequenced material: CD8+ T cells sorted from a lymph node. The chain uses TRBV29 and TRBJ1-1, with D perhaps TRBD1 (6 bases). The source is a C3H/HeJ mouse with alopecia areata. For this strain, the MHC haplotype corresponds to H2-k. CDR3 residues: CASSHRTAGDTEVFF. CDR3 DNA, as far as it was read: TGTGCTAGCAGTCACCGGACAGCGGGGGACACA.